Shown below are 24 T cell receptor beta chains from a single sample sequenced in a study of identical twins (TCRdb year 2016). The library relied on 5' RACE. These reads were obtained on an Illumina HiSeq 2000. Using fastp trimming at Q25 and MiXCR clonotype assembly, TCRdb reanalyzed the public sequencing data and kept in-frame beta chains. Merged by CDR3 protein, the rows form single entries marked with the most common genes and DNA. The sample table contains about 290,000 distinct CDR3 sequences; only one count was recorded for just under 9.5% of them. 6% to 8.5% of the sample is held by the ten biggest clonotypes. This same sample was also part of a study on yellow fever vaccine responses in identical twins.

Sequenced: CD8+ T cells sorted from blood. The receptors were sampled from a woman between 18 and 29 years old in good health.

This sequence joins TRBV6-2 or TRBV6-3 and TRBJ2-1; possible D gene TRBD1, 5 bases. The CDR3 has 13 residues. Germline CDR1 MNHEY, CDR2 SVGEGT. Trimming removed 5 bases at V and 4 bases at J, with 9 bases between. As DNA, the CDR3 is TGTGCCAGCAGTGGTGACAGTTACAATGAGCAGTTCTTC. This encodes CASSGDSYNEQFF.

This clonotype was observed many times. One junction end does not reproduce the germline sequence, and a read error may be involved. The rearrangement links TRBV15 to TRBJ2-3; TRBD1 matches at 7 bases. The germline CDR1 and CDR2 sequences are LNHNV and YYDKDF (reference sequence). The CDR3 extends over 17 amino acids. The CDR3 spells CSTSREGASLPTDTQYF. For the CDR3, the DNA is TGTTCCACCAGCAGAGAGGGGGCAAGCCTCCCGACAGATACGCAGTATTTT.

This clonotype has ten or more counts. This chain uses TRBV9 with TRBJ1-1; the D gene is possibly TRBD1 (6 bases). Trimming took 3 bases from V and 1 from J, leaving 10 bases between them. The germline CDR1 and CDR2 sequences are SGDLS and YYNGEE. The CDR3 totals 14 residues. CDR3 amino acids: CASSGGGPNTEAFF. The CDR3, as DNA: TGTGCCAGCAGCGGGGGGGGGCCGAACACTGAAGCTTTCTTT.

This CDR3 reads CAICYLYRTSGSGVGELFF. For the CDR3, the DNA is TGTGCCATCTGCTACCTATATCGGACTAGCGGGAGTGGGGTCGGGGAGCTGTTTTTT. V usage is TRBV12-3 or TRBV12-4 and J usage is TRBJ2-2, with TRBD2 matching 13 bases. Trimming at V came to 10 bases and at J to 7 bases, leaving 21 bases not matched to a gene. The CDR3 totals 19 residues.

The CDR3 bases are TGTGCCTGGAGTCAGGGCGAGCAGTACTTC. Translating gives CAWSQGEQYF. The V call is TRBV30, the J call TRBJ2-7, with D perhaps TRBD1 (5 bases). CDR3 length: 10 residues. V was trimmed by 2 bases and J by 6 bases, leaving 5 bases between them. The germline gives CDR1 GTSNPN, CDR2 SVGIG (reference sequence). Variable domain in full (rest from reference TRBV30 and TRBJ2-7): SQTIHQWPATLVQPVGSPLSLECTVEGTSNPNLYWYRQAAGRGLQLLFYSVGIGQISSEVPQNLSASRPQDRQFILSSKKLLLSDSGFYLCAWSQGEQYFGPGTRLTVT.

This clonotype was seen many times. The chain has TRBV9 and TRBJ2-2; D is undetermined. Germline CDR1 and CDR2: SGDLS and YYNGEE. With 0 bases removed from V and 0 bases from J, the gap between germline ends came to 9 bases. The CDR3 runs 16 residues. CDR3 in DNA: TGTGCCAGCAGCGTAGTCGCTGTACCGAACACCGGGGAGCTGTTTTTT. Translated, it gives CASSVVAVPNTGELFF.

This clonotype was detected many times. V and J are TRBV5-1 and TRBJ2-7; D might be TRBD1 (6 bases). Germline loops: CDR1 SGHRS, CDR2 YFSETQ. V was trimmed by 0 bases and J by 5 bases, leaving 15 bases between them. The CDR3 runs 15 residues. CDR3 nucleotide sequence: TGCGCCAGCAGCTTGGAAGCCCAGGGGTTAAACGAGCAGTACTTC. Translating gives CASSLEAQGLNEQYF.

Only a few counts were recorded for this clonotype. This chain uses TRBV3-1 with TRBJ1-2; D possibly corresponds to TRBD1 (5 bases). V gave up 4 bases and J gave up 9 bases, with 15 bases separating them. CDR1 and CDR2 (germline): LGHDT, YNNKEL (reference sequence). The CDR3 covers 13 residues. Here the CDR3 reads CASSPPGPRSYTF. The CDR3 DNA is TGTGCCAGCAGCCCCCCGGGGCCTAGGAGCTACACCTTC.

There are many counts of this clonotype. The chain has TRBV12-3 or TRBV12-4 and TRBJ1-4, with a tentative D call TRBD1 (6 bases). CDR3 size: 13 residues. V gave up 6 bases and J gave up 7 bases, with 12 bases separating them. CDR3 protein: CASRSQGSEKLFF. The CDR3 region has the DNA TGTGCCAGCAGATCCCAGGGGTCTGAAAAACTGTTTTTT.

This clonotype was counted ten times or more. The DNA for the CDR3 is TGTGCCAGCAGTAAGTTAGGGGAGGCCAATCAGCCCCAGCATTTT. The encoded protein is CASSKLGEANQPQHF. The rearrangement joins TRBV6-1 to TRBJ1-5, with D perhaps matching TRBD1 (5 bases). Trimming pared 5 bases from V and 3 bases from J, leaving 14 bases between. Germline V gene data show CDR1 as MNHNS and CDR2 as SASEGT. The CDR3 loop spans 15 amino acids.

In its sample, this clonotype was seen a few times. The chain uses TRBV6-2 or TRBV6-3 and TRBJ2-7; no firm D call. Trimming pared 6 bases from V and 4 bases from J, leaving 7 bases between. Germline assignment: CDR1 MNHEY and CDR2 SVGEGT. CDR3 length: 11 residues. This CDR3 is CASRVLYEQYF. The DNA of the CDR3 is TGTGCCAGCAGAGTTCTGTACGAGCAGTACTTC.

The CDR3 region is CASSPLGGENSPLHF. The DNA of the CDR3 is TGTGCCAGCAGCCCATTGGGGGGGGAAAATTCACCCCTCCACTTT. The chain employs TRBV7-9 and TRBJ1-6; TRBD1 is a possible D gene (5 bases). Trimming stripped 5 bases from V and 7 bases from J, with 15 bases between. The germline gives CDR1 SEHNR, CDR2 FQNEAQ (reference sequence). CDR3 size: 15 residues.

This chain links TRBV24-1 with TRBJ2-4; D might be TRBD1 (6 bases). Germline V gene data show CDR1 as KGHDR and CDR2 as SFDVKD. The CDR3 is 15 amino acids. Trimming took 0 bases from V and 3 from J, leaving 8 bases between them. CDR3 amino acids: CATSDLEDSKNIQYF. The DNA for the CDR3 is TGTGCCACCAGTGATTTGGAGGACAGCAAAAACATTCAGTACTTC.

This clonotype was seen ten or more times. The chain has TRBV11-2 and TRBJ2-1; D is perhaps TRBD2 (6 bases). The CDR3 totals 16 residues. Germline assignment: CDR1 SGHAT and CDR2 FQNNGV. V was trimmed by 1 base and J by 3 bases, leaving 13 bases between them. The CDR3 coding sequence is TGTGCCAGCAGCTTAGTAGAGGGAGGATACTACAATGAGCAGTTCTTC. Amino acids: CASSLVEGGYYNEQFF.

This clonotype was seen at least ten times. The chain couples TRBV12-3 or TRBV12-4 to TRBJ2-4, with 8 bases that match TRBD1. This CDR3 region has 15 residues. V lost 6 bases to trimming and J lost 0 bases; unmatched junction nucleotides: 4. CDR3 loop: CASRSDRAAKNIQYF. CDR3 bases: TGTGCCAGCAGATCGGACAGGGCAGCCAAAAACATTCAGTACTTC.

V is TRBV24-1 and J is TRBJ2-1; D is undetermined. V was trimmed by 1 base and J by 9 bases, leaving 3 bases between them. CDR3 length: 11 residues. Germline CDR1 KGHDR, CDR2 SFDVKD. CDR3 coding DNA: TGTGCCACCAGTGATTTACGTGAGCAGTTCTTC. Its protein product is CATSDLREQFF.

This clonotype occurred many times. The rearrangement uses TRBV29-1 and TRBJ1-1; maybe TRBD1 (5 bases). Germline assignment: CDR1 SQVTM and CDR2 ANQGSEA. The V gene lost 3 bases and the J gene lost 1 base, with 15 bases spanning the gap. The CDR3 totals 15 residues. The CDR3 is CSVDPSGGENTEAFF. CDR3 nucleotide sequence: TGCAGCGTTGATCCATCGGGAGGGGAGAACACTGAAGCTTTCTTT.

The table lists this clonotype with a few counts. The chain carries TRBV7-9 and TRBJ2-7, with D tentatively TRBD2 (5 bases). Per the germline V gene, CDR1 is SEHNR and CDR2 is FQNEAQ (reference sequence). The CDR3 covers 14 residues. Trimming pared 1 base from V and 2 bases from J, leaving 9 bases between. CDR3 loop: CASSLGGRAYEQYF. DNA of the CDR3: TGTGCCAGCAGCTTAGGTGGGAGAGCCTACGAGCAGTACTTC.

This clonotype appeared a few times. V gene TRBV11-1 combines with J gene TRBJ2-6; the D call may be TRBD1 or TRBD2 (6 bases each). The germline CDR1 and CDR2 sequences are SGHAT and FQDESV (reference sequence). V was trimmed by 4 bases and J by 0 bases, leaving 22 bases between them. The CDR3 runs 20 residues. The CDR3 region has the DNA TGTGCCAGCAGCTCCGGGGTTAGGGGGGAGTCGTCCTCTGGGGCCAACGTCCTGACTTTC. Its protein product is CASSSGVRGESSSGANVLTF.

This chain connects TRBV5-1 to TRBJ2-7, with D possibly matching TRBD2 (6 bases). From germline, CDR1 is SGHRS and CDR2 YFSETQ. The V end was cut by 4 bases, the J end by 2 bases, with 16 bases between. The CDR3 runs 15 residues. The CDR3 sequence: CASSPGDARTYEQYF. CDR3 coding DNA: TGCGCCAGCAGCCCGGGGGACGCCAGGACCTACGAGCAGTACTTC.

DNA of the CDR3: TGTGCCAGCAGTCCAGAGGGCAGCTTCTACGAGCAGTACTTC. Its translation: CASSPEGSFYEQYF. The chain couples TRBV6-1 to TRBJ2-7, with D possibly matching TRBD2 (5 bases). The V end was cut by 5 bases, the J end by 3 bases, with 14 bases between. CDR1 MNHNS and CDR2 SASEGT come from the germline V gene. The CDR3 has 14 amino acids.

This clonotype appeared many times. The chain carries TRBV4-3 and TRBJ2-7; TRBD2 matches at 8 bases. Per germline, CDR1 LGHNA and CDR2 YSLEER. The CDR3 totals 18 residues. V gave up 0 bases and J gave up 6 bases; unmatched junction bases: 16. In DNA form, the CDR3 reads TGCGCCAGCAGCCAAGATACTACAGGGACGTTAGCGGGACTCGAGCAGTACTTC. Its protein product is CASSQDTTGTLAGLEQYF.

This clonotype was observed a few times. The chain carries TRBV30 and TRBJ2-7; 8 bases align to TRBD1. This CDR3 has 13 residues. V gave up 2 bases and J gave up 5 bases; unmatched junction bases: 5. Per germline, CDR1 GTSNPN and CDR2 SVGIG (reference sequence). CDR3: CAWSLGQGDEQYF. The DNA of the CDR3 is TGTGCCTGGAGTCTAGGACAGGGCGACGAGCAGTACTTC.

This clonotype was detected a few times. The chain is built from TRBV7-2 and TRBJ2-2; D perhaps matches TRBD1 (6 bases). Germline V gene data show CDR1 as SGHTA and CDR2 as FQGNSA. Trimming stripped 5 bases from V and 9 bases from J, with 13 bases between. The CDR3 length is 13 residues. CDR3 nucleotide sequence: TGTGCCAGCAGCGTTGGGGGCGCGAGGGAGCTGTTTTTT. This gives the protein CASSVGGARELFF.